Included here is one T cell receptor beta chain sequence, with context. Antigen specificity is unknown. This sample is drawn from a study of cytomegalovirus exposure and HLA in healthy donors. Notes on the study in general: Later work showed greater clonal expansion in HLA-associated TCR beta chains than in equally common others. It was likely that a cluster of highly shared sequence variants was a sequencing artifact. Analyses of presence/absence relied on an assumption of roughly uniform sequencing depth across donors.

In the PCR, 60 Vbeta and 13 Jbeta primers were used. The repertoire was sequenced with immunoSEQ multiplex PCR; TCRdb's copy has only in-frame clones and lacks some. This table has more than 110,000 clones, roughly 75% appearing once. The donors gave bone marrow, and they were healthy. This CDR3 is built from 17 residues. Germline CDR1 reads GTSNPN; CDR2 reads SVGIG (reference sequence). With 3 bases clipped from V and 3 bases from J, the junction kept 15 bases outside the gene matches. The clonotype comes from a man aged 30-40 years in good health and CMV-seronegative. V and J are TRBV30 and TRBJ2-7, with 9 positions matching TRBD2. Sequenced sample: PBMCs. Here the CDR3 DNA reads TGTGCCTGGAGGCCCGCCTCCCGACTAGCGGCAAGCTACGAGCAGTACTTC. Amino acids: CAWRPASRLAASYEQYF.